The 5 T cell receptor beta chains in this list originate from one sample, sequenced in a study of shared clonotypes between healthy human individuals. The protocol was immunoSEQ multiplex PCR, while the TCRdb copy is restricted to in-frame clones and leaves out a portion. The sample has approximately 1,000,000 clones, around three quarters seen once; the top ten hold approximately 0.95%. The sequenced material came from memory CD4+ T cells from PBMCs. Subset of the sample: CD45RA-negative fraction. The receptor set was obtained from a man between 18 and 29 years old in good health. Some clones in this sample may be carry-over from other donors' samples.

This chain joins TRBV5-1 and TRBJ1-4; 8 bases align to TRBD1. V was pared by 1 base and J by 5 bases, with 4 bases of the junction left unmatched. Germline CDR1 is SGHRS and CDR2 is YFSETQ. The CDR3 is 15 residues long. Here the CDR3 reads CASSLRGQENEKLFF. The CDR3 DNA follows: TGCGCCAGCAGCTTGAGGGGACAGGAGAATGAAAAACTGTTTTTT.

This clone was detected only a few times. The CDR3 nucleotides are TGCGCCAGCAGCTTTCTACTCCGGGACAGCTCCTACGAGCAGTACTTC. This encodes CASSFLLRDSSYEQYF. The gene calls are TRBV5-1 and TRBJ2-7, with 7 nucleotides matching TRBD1. Unmatched junction bases numbered 8, after V lost 2 bases and J lost 0 bases. Germline V CDR1 and CDR2: SGHRS, YFSETQ. The CDR3 runs 16 residues.

This chain joins TRBV4-2 and TRBJ2-3; 14 nucleotides match TRBD2. The CDR3 length is 18 residues. The trim removed 4 bases at V and 3 bases at J, leaving 9 bases unmatched. Germline CDR1 is LGHNA and CDR2 is YNFKEQ. CDR3 coding DNA: TGTGCCAGCAGCCCCTACGCCGGGACTAGCGGGAGTACAGATACGCAGTATTTT. This codes for CASSPYAGTSGSTDTQYF.

A remark on this clone: One junction end does not reproduce the germline sequence, and a read error may be involved. The rearrangement links TRBV6-6 to TRBJ2-3, with a tentative D call TRBD2 (6 bases). Looked up from germline, CDR1 is MNHNY and CDR2 is SVGAGI (reference sequence). The CDR3 length is 15 residues. CDR3 bases: TGTGCCGGCAGTCCGGGACTTTATAGCACAGATACGCAGTATTTT. Encoded protein: CAGSPGLYSTDTQYF.

As for this clone: Other DNA variants within this sample encode the same CDR3. CDR3 protein: CASSVSYEQYF. The CDR3 nucleotides are TGTGCCAGCAGTGTGTCTTACGAGCAGTACTTC. The J gene is TRBJ2-7, the V gene TRBV25-1; D unclear. The germline gives CDR1 MGHDK, CDR2 SYGVNS. The V gene lost 4 bases and the J gene lost 4 bases, with 5 bases spanning the gap. The CDR3 totals 11 residues.